The 18 T cell receptor beta chains below all came from one sample that was sequenced in a study of blood T cell repertoires in COVID-19 (dated by TCRdb to about 2020). The method was the immunoSEQ multiplex PCR assay. This immuneACCESS table, as held by TCRdb, lists in-frame sequences with V and J called but not all clones. Of the missing ones, under half trace to an unresolved V gene in checked studies; the others have no known cause. In all, the sample holds a few hundred thousand clones, and about 87% of those were seen once. The ten biggest clones cover around 7.8% of the sample. The sequencing sample was made of peripheral blood. Every receptor here comes from a human donor in a cohort sampled during active COVID-19.

CDR3 in DNA: TGTGCCAGCAGCAAGATTGGGACAGGAGAATACAATGAGCAGTTCTTC. Translating it yields CASSKIGTGEYNEQFF. This chain links TRBV21-1 with TRBJ2-1; TRBD1 reflects the table's D call only, with no check against the DNA. TRBV21-1 is given as a pseudogene. CDR3 length: 16 amino acids.

V is TRBV11-2 and J is TRBJ2-7; D unresolved. Germline V gene sequence: CDR1 SGHAT, CDR2 FQNNGV. Trimming removed 3 bases from V and 3 bases from J, with 12 bases in between. The CDR3 has 14 amino acids. The CDR3 DNA reads as TGTGCCAGCAGCTTGCGGCAGACCTTCTACGAGCAGTACTTC. Amino acids: CASSLRQTFYEQYF.

The gene calls are TRBV2 and TRBJ2-1; D not resolved. Between the trimmed V and J ends, which lost 5 bases and 6 bases, there was a span of 5 bases. Per germline, CDR1 SNHLY and CDR2 FYNNEI. The CDR3 is 11 residues long. This CDR3 is CASSLPNEQFF. CDR3 bases: TGTGCCAGCAGTCTACCCAATGAGCAGTTCTTC.

The chain joins TRBV5-8 to TRBJ2-3; TRBD2 aligns across 7 bases. The V segment lost 5 bases and the J segment 0 bases; nucleotides outside the gene matches: 6. The germline V gene has CDR1 SGHTS and CDR2 YDEGEE. This CDR3 region has 15 residues. CDR3 sequence reads: CASSQGGESTDTQYF. The CDR3 DNA reads TGTGCCAGCAGTCAGGGAGGGGAGAGCACAGATACGCAGTATTTT. The variable domain in full, with the rest retrieved from reference TRBV5-8 and TRBJ2-3, is EAGVTQSPTHLIKTRGQQATLRCSPISGHTSVYWYQQALGLGLQFLLWYDEGEERNRGNFPPRFSGRQFPNYSSELNVNALELEDSALYLCASSQGGESTDTQYFGPGTRLTVL.

This rearrangement joins TRBV28 to TRBJ2-1; D is ambiguous. The CDR3 totals 15 residues. V lost 8 bases to trimming and J lost 0 bases, with 14 bases between them. Germline V gene lookup returns CDR1 MDHEN and CDR2 SYDVKM. This chain's CDR3 is CASENTVSSYNEQFF. DNA for the CDR3: TGTGCCAGCGAGAATACAGTATCCTCCTACAATGAGCAGTTCTTC.

V usage is TRBV9 and J usage is TRBJ2-3, with 7 positions matching TRBD2. This CDR3 region has 16 residues. Germline V gives CDR1 SGDLS, CDR2 YYNGEE. The trim removed 3 bases at V and 0 bases at J, leaving 7 bases unmatched. CDR3 DNA sequence: TGTGCCAGCAGCGCCAGACTAGCACAGAGCACAGATACGCAGTATTTT. It is translated as CASSARLAQSTDTQYF.

The table lists this clone with a count of one. This chain connects TRBV13 to TRBJ2-7; possibly TRBD1 for D (5 bases). Between the trimmed V and J ends, which lost 5 bases and 0 bases, there was a span of 14 bases. This CDR3 comprises 15 residues. Germline CDR1 PRHDT, CDR2 FYEKMQ (reference sequence). This CDR3 reads CASSPRGQASYEQYF. The CDR3 coding sequence is TGTGCCAGCAGCCCCCGTGGACAAGCCTCCTACGAGCAGTACTTC.

The chain recombines TRBV5-4 with TRBJ1-1, with TRBD1 matching over 8 bases. Trimming took 4 bases from V and 5 from J; bases not matched to a gene: 10. The CDR3 extends over 15 amino acids. Germline CDR1 SGHNT, CDR2 YYREEE (reference sequence). Here the CDR3 reads CASSNGQGHQTEAFF. CDR3 DNA: TGTGCCAGCAGCAACGGACAGGGACATCAAACTGAAGCTTTCTTT.

This clone was observed once. V gene TRBV7-9 combines with J gene TRBJ2-3; no clear D. Germline loops: CDR1 SEHNR, CDR2 FQNEAQ (reference sequence). Trimming stripped 1 base from V and 4 bases from J, with 12 bases between. The CDR3 has 15 amino acids. The CDR3 DNA reads TGTGCCAGCAGCTTAGGGAGCCTGACCGCAGATACGCAGTATTTT. Translating it yields CASSLGSLTADTQYF. The full variable domain, completed using reference TRBV7-9 and TRBJ2-3, is DTGVSQNPRHKITKRGQNVTFRCDPISEHNRLYWYRQTLGQGPEFLTYFQNEAQLEKSRLLSDRFSAERPKGSFSTLEIQRTEQGDSAMYLCASSLGSLTADTQYFGPGTRLTVL.

This chain joins TRBV13 and TRBJ2-3, with 10 positions matching TRBD1. Germline V CDR1 and CDR2: PRHDT, FYEKMQ (reference sequence). The CDR3 has 15 amino acids. With 3 bases clipped from V and 1 base from J, the junction kept 1 base outside the gene matches. CDR3 loop: CASSFGTGGTDTQYF. The DNA of the CDR3 is TGTGCCAGCAGCTTCGGGACAGGGGGCACAGATACGCAGTATTTT.

The chain uses TRBV5-1 and TRBJ2-1, with 8 nucleotides matching TRBD2. V was clipped by 6 bases and J by 7 bases; unmatched bases: 12. The CDR3 totals 15 residues. Germline V gene data show CDR1 as SGHRS and CDR2 as YFSETQ. The CDR3 bases are TGCGCCAGCACTCTTCAAGCGGGAGTAAAGAATGAGCAGTTCTTC. This translates into CASTLQAGVKNEQFF.

This chain links TRBV28 with TRBJ2-7, with no clear D. V lost 6 bases and J 0 bases, leaving 21 bases between the germline ends. The CDR3 runs to 17 residues. CDR1 is MDHEN and CDR2 is SYDVKM in the germline V gene. CDR3 nucleotide sequence: TGTGCCAGCAGGCGAGCGACGCCTGCTAGATTCTCCTACGAGCAGTACTTC. Translating it yields CASRRATPARFSYEQYF.

The CDR3: CASSSSYRDTAHLSYNSPLHF. The CDR3 coding sequence is TGTGCCAGCAGCTCATCCTACCGGGACACCGCCCACCTCTCCTATAATTCACCCCTCCACTTT. The genes are TRBV3-1 (or the pseudogene TRBV3-2) and TRBJ1-6; possibly TRBD1 for D (6 bases). CDR1 and CDR2 from the germline V gene are LGHDT and YNNKEL (reference sequence). The CDR3 sequence is 21 residues long. V lost 5 bases, J lost 0 bases, and 26 bases lay in between.

The chain employs TRBV7-3 and TRBJ2-2; 11 nucleotides line up with TRBD2. Germline V lookup: CDR1 SGHTA, CDR2 FQGTGA. This CDR3 is 15 amino acids long. V lost 5 bases and J lost 9; bases outside the gene matches: 8. The chain's CDR3 is CASSNPGTSGRELFF. The CDR3 nucleotides are TGTGCCAGCAGCAATCCCGGGACTAGCGGCCGGGAGCTGTTTTTT. The whole variable domain, filled in from reference TRBV7-3 and TRBJ2-2, reads GAGVSQTPSNKVTEKGKYVELRCDPISGHTALYWYRQSLGQGPEFLIYFQGTGAADDSGLPNDRFFAVRPEGSVSTLKIQRTERGDSAVYLCASSNPGTSGRELFFGEGSRLTVL.

The chain joins TRBV6-2 or TRBV6-3 to TRBJ2-5; TRBD2 aligns across 12 bases. CDR3 length: 18 amino acids. Germline lookup yields CDR1 MNHEY and CDR2 SVGEGT. V was clipped by 0 bases and J by 9 bases; unmatched bases: 14. CDR3 protein: CASSYSSLAGGPLLSQYF. DNA of the CDR3: TGTGCCAGCAGTTACTCGAGCCTAGCGGGGGGGCCGTTATTGTCCCAGTACTTC.

The rearrangement joins TRBV27 to TRBJ2-5; the D gene is possibly TRBD2 (6 bases). Germline CDR1 is MNHEY and CDR2 is SMNVEV (reference sequence). CDR3 length: 13 residues. Trimming stripped 8 bases from V and 7 bases from J, with 17 bases between. CDR3 coding DNA: TGTGCCAGCGGGAACGGCGGGGCTCTGACCCAGTACTTC. It specifies CASGNGGALTQYF.

This chain uses TRBV5-5 with TRBJ2-5, with D possibly matching TRBD1 (5 bases). Germline assignment: CDR1 SGHKS and CDR2 YYEKEE (reference sequence). V lost 4 bases to trimming and J lost 5 bases, with 9 bases between them. The CDR3 runs to 12 residues. The CDR3 sequence is CASSPGLETQYF. CDR3 in DNA: TGTGCCAGCAGCCCAGGGCTGGAGACCCAGTACTTC.

The chain couples TRBV6-5 to TRBJ2-7, with TRBD2 matching 11 bases. The length of the CDR3 is 15 residues. The germline gives CDR1 MNHEY, CDR2 SVGAGI. Unmatched junction bases numbered 6, after V lost 7 bases and J lost 1 base. Here the CDR3 DNA reads TGTGCCAGCACTCAGATAGCGGGGGGGTCCTACGAGCAGTACTTC. It codes for CASTQIAGGSYEQYF.